A selection of T cell receptor beta chains follows, all from one sample in a study of naive and memory T cell subsets. TCRdb itself ran the UMI-ligation and nested PCR reads through MiXCR, one entry per CDR3 protein. The sample has about 120,000 distinct CDR3 sequences; roughly 36% are singletons. The sequenced material came from central memory CD4+ T cells from blood. These receptors came from a human donor in good health. CDR3s include the opening cysteine and the closing phenylalanine or tryptophan. D genes are given only for firm matches. Only some rows state a clone size, as once, few, many or a class for expanded clones.

j_call | d_call | clone_size | v_call | cdr3_aa | cdr3_nt
TRBJ1-5 | - | few | TRBV15 | CATSPTTNQPQHF | TGTGCCACCAGCCCAACAACCAATCAGCCCCAGCATTTT
TRBJ1-4 | TRBD1 | - | TRBV14 | CASSLGRPGQANEKLFF | TGTGCCAGCAGCCTTGGCCGCCCCGGACAGGCTAATGAAAAACTGTTTTTT
TRBJ2-1 | - | - | TRBV20-1 | CSAPNPLSGEQFF | TGCAGTGCGCCGAATCCCTTATCGGGTGAGCAGTTCTTC
TRBJ2-3 | - | few | TRBV20-1 | CSAPLDTQYF | TGCAGTGCTCCCCTGGATACGCAGTATTTT
TRBJ1-2 | - | - | TRBV12-3/TRBV12-4 | CASSFWVKGYTF | TGTGCCAGCAGTTTTTGGGTGAAAGGCTACACCTTC
TRBJ2-3 | TRBD2 | - | TRBV9 | CASSSRTRGTDTQYF | TGTGCCAGCAGCTCGCGGACTAGAGGCACAGATACGCAGTATTTT
TRBJ2-7 | - | many | TRBV29-1 | CSVEAGVDEQYF | TGCAGCGTTGAGGCAGGGGTGGACGAGCAGTACTTC
TRBJ1-2 | - | - | TRBV3-1 | CASSQDPGGAPYGYTF | TGTGCCAGCAGCCAGGACCCCGGGGGGGCCCCCTATGGCTACACCTTC
TRBJ1-5 | TRBD1 | few | TRBV28 | CASSLISGGAGKEPQHF | TGTGCCAGCAGTTTAATTTCAGGGGGCGCCGGCAAGGAGCCCCAGCATTTT
TRBJ2-7 | TRBD2 | many | TRBV29-1 | CSVVSGRYEQYF | TGCAGCGTTGTGAGCGGGAGGTACGAGCAGTACTTC
TRBJ2-7 | TRBD2 | few | TRBV3-1 | CASSDGLAGVSYEQYF | TGTGCCAGCAGCGACGGACTAGCGGGAGTCTCCTACGAGCAGTACTTC
TRBJ1-5 | TRBD1 | - | TRBV28 | CASKHRGQNNQPQHF | TGTGCCAGCAAACACCGGGGACAGAACAATCAGCCCCAGCATTTT